This T cell receptor (beta chain) was sequenced in a study of a mutant IDH1 vaccine in newly diagnosed glioma (TCRdb year 2021). Background for the entire study: The roughly 30 treated patients were roughly 60% male and around 40% female, with a mean age of approximately 40 years. Peripheral blood was drawn at six visits: V03 (baseline), V05, V07, V10, V12 and V13. Longitudinal TCRB deep sequencing was performed for 25 to 30 treated patients wherever samples were available for exploratory analyses. Prior to enrollment, standard therapy consisting of radiotherapy alone, temozolomide alone, or radiochemotherapy with temozolomide had been administered to patients, with the combination being received by most patients. Study-level results and caveats: Availability determined which PBMC samples were chosen for TCRB deep sequencing. It was noted by the authors that analyses of patient blood samples could not be reproduced owing to sample limitations. No apparent relationship was observed between pseudoprogression and alterations in the top peripheral T cell clonotypes detected by TCRB sequencing. Across multiple MHC alleles, vaccine-induced immune responses were seen in nearly 95% of patients.

Libraries were built with the immunoSEQ multiplex PCR assay. The hsTCRB Kit was used according to the manufacturer's protocol to amplify rearranged TCR beta chain sequences. Sequencing of TCRB libraries was carried out on an Illumina MiSeq. Turning to the authors' computational methods: The proprietary platform of the kit vendor was used for demultiplexing, trimming and gene mapping. As stored in TCRdb, this immuneACCESS dataset retains in-frame rearrangements with V and J assigned. A fraction of the clones does not appear; measured against another copy, unresolved V genes explain less than half of the discrepancy, and the remainder lacks a known reason. V, J and clone size derive from that table, while D and trimming were established from the DNA sequence. Across this sample there are 70,000 or so clones, with 65% to 85% seen only once. The biggest ten clones account for 4.6% of the sample. V is cut by 6 bases and J by 0 bases, and the space between the germline ends is 17 bases. The germline V gene yields SQVTM for CDR1 and ANQGSEA for CDR2. Inclusive of the bounding cysteine and phenylalanine, the CDR3 is 15 residues long. Only the CDR3 region is kept as DNA, spanning 45 bases read in frame from base 1.

Comments on this clone: The antigen it recognizes is unknown. Nothing much larger sits one base from this clone, and base qualities are not available.

This specimen's time point label, per the study, means: baseline, week 1 (first vaccination visit). The intended sense of this specimen's treatment or condition label: pre-vaccination baseline after standard-of-care therapy. Newly diagnosed WHO grade 3 or 4 IDH1-mutant astrocytomas showing loss of nuclear ATRX were present in the donors. The samples were drawn from NOA16, a multicentre, single-arm, open-label phase I trial in Germany that tested a mutant IDH1 peptide vaccine in humans for the first time. Blood drawn at visit V03 was used as the baseline sample for immunogenicity testing. Genomic DNA for TCRB sequencing was isolated from EDTA blood with the DNeasy Blood and Tissue Kit.

This TCR was sampled from a woman between 18 and 29 years old with glioma. Some clones in this sample may be carry-over from other donors' samples. Here the chain combines TRBV29-1 and TRBJ1-2; matching of 5 bases hints at TRBD1 as the D gene. The sequences come from peripheral blood mononuclear cells (PBMCs), collected from a glioma patient treated with radiotherapy, temozolomide or both. The CDR3 has the sequence CSVLRDLRANYGYTF. Read as DNA, the sequence is TGCAGCGTCCTCAGGGACTTACGGGCTAACTATGGCTACACCTTC.